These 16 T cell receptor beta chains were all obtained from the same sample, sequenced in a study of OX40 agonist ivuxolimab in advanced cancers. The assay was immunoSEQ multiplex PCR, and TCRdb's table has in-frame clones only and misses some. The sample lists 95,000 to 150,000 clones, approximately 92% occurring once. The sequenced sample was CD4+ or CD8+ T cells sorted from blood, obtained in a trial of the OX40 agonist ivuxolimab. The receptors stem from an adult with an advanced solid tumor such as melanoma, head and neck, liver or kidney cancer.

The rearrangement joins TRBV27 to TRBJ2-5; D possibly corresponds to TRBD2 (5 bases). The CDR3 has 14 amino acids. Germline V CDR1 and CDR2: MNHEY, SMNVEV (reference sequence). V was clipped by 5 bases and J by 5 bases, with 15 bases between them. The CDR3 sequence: CASSPPRARETQYF. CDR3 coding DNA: TGTGCCAGCAGTCCGCCGCGGGCTAGGGAGACCCAGTACTTC.

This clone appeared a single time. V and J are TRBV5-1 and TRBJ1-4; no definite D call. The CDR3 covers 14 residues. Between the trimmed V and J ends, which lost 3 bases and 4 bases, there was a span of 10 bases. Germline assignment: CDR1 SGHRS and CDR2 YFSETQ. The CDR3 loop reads CASSSTTLNEKLFF. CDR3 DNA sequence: TGCGCCAGCAGCTCGACGACCCTTAATGAAAAACTGTTTTTT.

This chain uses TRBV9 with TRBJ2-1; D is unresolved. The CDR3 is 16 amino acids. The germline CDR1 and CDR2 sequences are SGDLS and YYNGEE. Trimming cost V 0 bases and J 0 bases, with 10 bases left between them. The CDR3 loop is CASSVGAFSSYNEQFF. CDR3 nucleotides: TGTGCCAGCAGCGTAGGGGCGTTCAGCTCCTACAATGAGCAGTTCTTC.

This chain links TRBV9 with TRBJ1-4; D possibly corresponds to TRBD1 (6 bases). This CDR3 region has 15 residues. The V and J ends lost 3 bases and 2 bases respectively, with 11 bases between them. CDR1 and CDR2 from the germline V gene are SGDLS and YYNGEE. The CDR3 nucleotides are TGTGCCAGCAGCGCGCGGCAGGGGACTAATGAAAAACTGTTTTTT. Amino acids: CASSARQGTNEKLFF.

The CDR3: CASSESAYYGYTF. CDR3 DNA: TGTGCCAGCAGTGAATCAGCCTACTATGGCTACACCTTC. The chain is built from TRBV6-1 and TRBJ1-2; no clear D gene. The CDR3 totals 13 residues. V was cut by 2 bases and J by 3 bases, with 7 bases left in between. Looked up from germline, CDR1 is MNHNS and CDR2 is SASEGT.

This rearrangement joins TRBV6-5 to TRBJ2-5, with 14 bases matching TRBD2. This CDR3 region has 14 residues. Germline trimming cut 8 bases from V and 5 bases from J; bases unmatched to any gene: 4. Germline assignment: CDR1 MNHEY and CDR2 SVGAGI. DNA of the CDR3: TGTGCCAGCGGGGGACTAGCGGGAGTCGAGACCCAGTACTTC. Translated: CASGGLAGVETQYF.

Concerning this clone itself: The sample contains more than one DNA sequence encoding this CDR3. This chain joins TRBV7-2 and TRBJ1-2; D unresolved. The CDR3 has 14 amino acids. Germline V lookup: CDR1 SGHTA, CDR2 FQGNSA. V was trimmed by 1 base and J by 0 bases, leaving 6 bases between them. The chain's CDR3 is CASSLDGTNYGYTF. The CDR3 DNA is TGTGCCAGCAGCTTAGATGGGACTAACTATGGCTACACCTTC.

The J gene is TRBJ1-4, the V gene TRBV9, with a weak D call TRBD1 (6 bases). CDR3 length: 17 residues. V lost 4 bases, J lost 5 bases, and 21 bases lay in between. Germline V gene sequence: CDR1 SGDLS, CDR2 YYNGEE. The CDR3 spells CASSTSTGLRVNEKLFF. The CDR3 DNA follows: TGTGCCAGCAGCACCTCGACAGGTTTGCGCGTGAATGAAAAACTGTTTTTT.

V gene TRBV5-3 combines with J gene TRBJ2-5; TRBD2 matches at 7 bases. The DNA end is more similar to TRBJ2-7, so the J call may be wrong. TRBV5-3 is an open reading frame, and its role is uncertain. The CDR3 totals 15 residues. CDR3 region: CATPRAGTSRDEQYF. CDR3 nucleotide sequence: TGTGCCACCCCTCGAGCGGGAACATCCAGGGACGAGCAGTACTTC.

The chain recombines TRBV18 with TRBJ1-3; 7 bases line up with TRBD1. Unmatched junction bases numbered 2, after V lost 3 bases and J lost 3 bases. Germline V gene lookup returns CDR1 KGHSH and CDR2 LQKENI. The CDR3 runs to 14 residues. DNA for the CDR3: TGTGCCAGCTCACCCACAGGGGTTGGAAACACCATATATTTT. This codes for CASSPTGVGNTIYF.

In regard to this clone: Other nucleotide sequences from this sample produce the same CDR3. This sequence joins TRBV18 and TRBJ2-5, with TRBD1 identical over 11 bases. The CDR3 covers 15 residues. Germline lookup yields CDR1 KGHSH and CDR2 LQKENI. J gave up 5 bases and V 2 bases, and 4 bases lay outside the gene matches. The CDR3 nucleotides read TGTGCCAGCTCACCAGGACAGGGGGCGCGGGAGACCCAGTACTTC. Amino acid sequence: CASSPGQGARETQYF.

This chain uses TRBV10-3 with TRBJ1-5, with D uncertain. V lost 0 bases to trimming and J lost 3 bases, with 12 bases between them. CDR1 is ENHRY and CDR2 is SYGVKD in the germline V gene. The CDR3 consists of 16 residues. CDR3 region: CAISESERNPNQPQHF. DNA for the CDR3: TGTGCCATCAGTGAGTCCGAGAGGAATCCCAATCAGCCCCAGCATTTT.

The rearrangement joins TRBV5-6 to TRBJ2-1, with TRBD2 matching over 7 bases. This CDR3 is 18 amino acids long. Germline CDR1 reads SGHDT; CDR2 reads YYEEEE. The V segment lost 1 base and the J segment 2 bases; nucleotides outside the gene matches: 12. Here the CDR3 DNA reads TGTGCCAGCAGCTTGTCCCTCGGGGGGACCGTAGCCTACAATGAGCAGTTCTTC. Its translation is CASSLSLGGTVAYNEQFF.

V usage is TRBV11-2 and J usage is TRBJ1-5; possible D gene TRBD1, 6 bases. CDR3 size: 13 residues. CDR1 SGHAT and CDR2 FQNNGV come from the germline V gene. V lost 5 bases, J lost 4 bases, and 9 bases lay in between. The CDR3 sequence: CASSRQANQPQHF. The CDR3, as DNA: TGTGCCAGCAGCCGACAGGCTAATCAGCCCCAGCATTTT.

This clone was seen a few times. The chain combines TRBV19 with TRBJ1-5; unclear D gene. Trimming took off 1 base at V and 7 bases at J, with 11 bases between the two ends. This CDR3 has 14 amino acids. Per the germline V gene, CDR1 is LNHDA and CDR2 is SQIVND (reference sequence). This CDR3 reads CASSIVPQGQPQHF. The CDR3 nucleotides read TGTGCCAGTAGTATAGTTCCGCAAGGGCAGCCCCAGCATTTT.

The CDR3 DNA follows: TGTGCCAGCGGCTACGTAGGACGGAGCTCTGGAAACACCATATATTTT. It codes for CASGYVGRSSGNTIYF. The chain couples TRBV7-2 to TRBJ1-3; D unclear. V lost 8 bases and J 0 bases, leaving 17 bases between the germline ends. The CDR3 totals 16 residues. CDR1 and CDR2 (germline): SGHTA, FQGNSA.